Below are 16 T cell receptor beta chains sequenced from a single sample in a study of T cells in Graves' hyperthyroidism and ophthalmopathy. The TCR beta CDR3 regions underwent amplification using RNA transcripts as the source. The HTBI primer set was used in a first-round RT-PCR of the TCR CDR3. TCRdb itself ran the multiplex PCR reads through MiXCR, one entry per CDR3 protein. The data show around 350,000 distinct CDR3 sequences, with about 18% seen just once and around 4% held by the top ten. The sequenced sample consisted of blood. These receptors all come from a young woman with Graves' hyperthyroidism.

This clonotype was observed at least ten times. J is TRBJ2-7 and V is TRBV20-1; D perhaps matches TRBD2 (7 bases). Trimming took 2 bases from V and 5 from J, leaving 16 bases between them. Germline V gene data show CDR1 as DFQATT and CDR2 as SNEGSKA (reference sequence). This CDR3 has 14 residues. Here the CDR3 DNA reads TGCAGTGCTAGAAGCGGGACGGGGGGCCACGAGCAGTACTTC. Translating it yields CSARSGTGGHEQYF.

In regard to this clonotype: This may be a read error, as it is one base from a much larger clone. This rearrangement joins TRBV7-8 to TRBJ2-7; 7 bases match TRBD1. J was trimmed by 5 bases and V by 4 bases; bases with no gene match: 8. Germline CDR1 reads SGHVS; CDR2 reads FQNEAQ. The CDR3 contains 14 residues. The CDR3 loop is CASSYGTVGDEQYV. CDR3 DNA: TGTGCCAGCAGCTACGGGACAGTGGGGGACGAGCAGTACGTC.

This clonotype was recorded many times. The CDR3 coding sequence is TGTGCCAGCAGTCAGGACAGGGTTTGGGCCTATGGCTACACCTTC. It translates to CASSQDRVWAYGYTF. The genes are TRBV6-1 and TRBJ1-2, with TRBD1 matching over 8 bases. Trimming took 5 bases from V and 4 from J; bases not matched to a gene: 9. Germline V gene data show CDR1 as MNHNS and CDR2 as SASEGT. CDR3 length: 15 residues.

This clonotype has at least ten counts. The chain has TRBV10-1 and TRBJ2-7; 12 bases line up with TRBD1. J was trimmed by 5 bases and V by 3 bases; bases with no gene match: 5. Germline V lookup: CDR1 WNHNN, CDR2 SYGVQD (reference sequence). The CDR3 spans 15 residues. CDR3 residues: CASSDAGQGAHEQYF. The CDR3 DNA reads as TGCGCCAGCAGTGATGCGGGACAGGGGGCCCACGAGCAGTACTTC.

This clonotype came up many times. V is TRBV7-3 and J is TRBJ2-2; TRBD2 matches at 9 bases. The CDR3 consists of 16 residues. Trimming removed 2 bases from V and 8 bases from J; junction bases left unmatched: 9. CDR1 SGHTA and CDR2 FQGTGA come from the germline V gene. The CDR3 nucleotides are TGTGCCAGCAGCTTATCGGGGACTAGCCATGGAGGGGAGCTGTTTTTT. Encoded protein: CASSLSGTSHGGELFF.

This clonotype was picked up many times. The chain combines TRBV2 with TRBJ1-2; TRBD1 matches at 7 bases. This CDR3 contains 15 residues. V lost 4 bases, J lost 5 bases, and 10 bases stayed unmatched. Germline loops: CDR1 SNHLY, CDR2 FYNNEI. CDR3 in amino acids: CASSGSKGARYGYTF. CDR3 DNA sequence: TGTGCCAGCAGTGGGTCAAAGGGGGCGCGTTATGGCTACACCTTC.

This clonotype was detected only a few times. This rearrangement joins TRBV11-2 to TRBJ2-7; 7 nucleotides line up with TRBD2. CDR3 length: 16 residues. Germline trimming cut 4 bases from V and 4 bases from J; bases unmatched to any gene: 13. CDR1 is SGHAT, CDR2 FQNNGV, per germline. CDR3 in DNA: TGTGCCAGCAGCTCCCCTCGCGGGGGAAGGATTTACGAGCAGTACTTC. Its translation is CASSSPRGGRIYEQYF.

The chain combines TRBV12-3 or TRBV12-4 with TRBJ2-5, with D possibly TRBD2 on 8 matching bases. Deletions cut 7 bases from V and 4 bases from J, with 28 bases between. The CDR3 is 18 amino acids. The CDR3 loop reads CASTPGTAAGGAPETQYF. CDR3 bases: TGTGCCAGCACCCCGGGGACAGCGGCCGGGGGGGCTCCAGAGACCCAGTACTTC.

This clonotype was observed many times. The chain combines TRBV6-1 with TRBJ2-7, with D tentatively TRBD1 (7 bases). The CDR3 loop spans 15 amino acids. Germline V gene lookup returns CDR1 MNHNS and CDR2 SASEGT. With 3 bases removed from V and 2 bases from J, the gap between germline ends came to 14 bases. The chain's CDR3 is CASSESGGGTYEQYF. In DNA form, the CDR3 reads TGTGCCAGCAGTGAGTCAGGGGGAGGAACCTACGAGCAGTACTTC.

There are a few counts of this clonotype. The chain recombines TRBV3-1 with TRBJ1-1, with 7 bases identical to TRBD1. Germline loops: CDR1 LGHDT, CDR2 YNNKEL (reference sequence). The trim removed 4 bases at V and 3 bases at J, leaving 5 bases unmatched. CDR3 length: 14 residues. CDR3 sequence reads: CASSLTGVYTEAFF. For the CDR3, the DNA is TGTGCCAGCAGCCTTACAGGGGTGTACACTGAAGCTTTCTTT.

J is TRBJ1-2 and V is TRBV11-2; D is unresolved. The length of the CDR3 is 18 residues. Per germline, CDR1 SGHAT and CDR2 FQNNGV. Trimming pared 4 bases from V and 5 bases from J, leaving 26 bases between. The CDR3 is CASSSLTITRMHGYGYTF. DNA of the CDR3: TGTGCCAGCAGCTCGTTGACGATAACGAGAATGCACGGGTATGGCTACACCTTC.

This clonotype appeared many times. CDR3 sequence (DNA): TGCGCCAGCCGACAGTCGCTCACCGGGGAGCTGTTTTTT. Protein sequence: CASRQSLTGELFF. The rearrangement uses TRBV10-1 and TRBJ2-2; the D gene is possibly TRBD1 (5 bases). Looked up from germline, CDR1 is WNHNN and CDR2 is SYGVQD (reference sequence). Between the trimmed V and J ends, which lost 8 bases and 4 bases, there was a span of 11 bases. CDR3 length equals 13 residues.

This clonotype was seen many times. The chain couples TRBV6-1 to TRBJ1-2; no clear D. This CDR3 has 14 residues. V lost 6 bases, J lost 8 bases, and 19 bases lay in between. Germline V CDR1 and CDR2: MNHNS, SASEGT. The CDR3 DNA reads as TGTGCCAGCAGCCTAGTGCGTCCGGTGAGGGGCTACACCTTC. It yields the protein CASSLVRPVRGYTF.

This clonotype was counted many times. The V gene is TRBV2, the J gene TRBJ1-5; 10 bases align to TRBD1. Germline V gives CDR1 SNHLY, CDR2 FYNNEI. J lost 7 bases, V lost 6 bases, and 6 bases had no gene match. CDR3 length: 14 residues. The CDR3 nucleotides are TGTGCCAGCAGCGACGGACAGGGGGAGCAGCCCCAGCATTTT. It encodes CASSDGQGEQPQHF.

The chain combines TRBV6-1 with TRBJ2-7; 7 nucleotides agree with TRBD1. Germline V gene data show CDR1 as MNHNS and CDR2 as SASEGT. This CDR3 has 13 residues. Unmatched junction bases numbered 9, after V lost 6 bases and J lost 7 bases. Here the CDR3 reads CASSDDRVGEQYF. CDR3 coding DNA: TGTGCCAGCAGCGACGACAGGGTTGGGGAGCAGTACTTC.

This clonotype was recorded a few times. This chain uses TRBV11-3 with TRBJ1-6; 7 nucleotides align to TRBD1. CDR1 and CDR2 from the germline V gene are SGHNT and YENEEA. The CDR3 is made up of 15 amino acids. V lost 9 bases to trimming and J lost 4 bases; unmatched junction nucleotides: 9. CDR3 sequence: CASPRGPDYNSPLHF. Here the CDR3 DNA reads TGTGCCAGTCCAAGGGGGCCTGATTATAATTCACCCCTCCACTTT.